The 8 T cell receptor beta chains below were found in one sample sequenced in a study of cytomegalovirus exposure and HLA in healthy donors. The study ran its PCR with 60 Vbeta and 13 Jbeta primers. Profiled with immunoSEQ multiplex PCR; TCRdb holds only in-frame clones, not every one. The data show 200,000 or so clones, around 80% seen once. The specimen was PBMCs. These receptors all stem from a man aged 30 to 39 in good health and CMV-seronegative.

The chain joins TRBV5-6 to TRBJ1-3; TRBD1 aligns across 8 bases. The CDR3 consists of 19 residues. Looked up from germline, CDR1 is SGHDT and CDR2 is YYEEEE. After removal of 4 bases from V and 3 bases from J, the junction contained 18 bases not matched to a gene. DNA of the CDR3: TGTGCCAGCAGCCCTGGGCACCTCACAGGGGGGGTTCGTGGAAACACCATATATTTT. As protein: CASSPGHLTGGVRGNTIYF.

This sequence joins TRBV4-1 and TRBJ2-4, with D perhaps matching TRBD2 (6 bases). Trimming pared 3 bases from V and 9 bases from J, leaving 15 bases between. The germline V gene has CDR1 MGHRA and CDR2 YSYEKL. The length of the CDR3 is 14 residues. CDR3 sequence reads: CASSQGGRGSIQYF. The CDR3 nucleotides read TGCGCCAGCAGCCAGGGGGGACGGGGAAGCATTCAGTACTTC.

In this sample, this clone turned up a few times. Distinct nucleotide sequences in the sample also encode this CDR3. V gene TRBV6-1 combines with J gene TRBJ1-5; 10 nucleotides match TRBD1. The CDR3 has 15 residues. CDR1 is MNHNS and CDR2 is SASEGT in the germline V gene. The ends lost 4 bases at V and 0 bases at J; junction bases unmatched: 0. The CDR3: CASSGDRGSNQPQHF. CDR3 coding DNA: TGTGCCAGCAGTGGGGACAGGGGTAGCAATCAGCCCCAGCATTTT.

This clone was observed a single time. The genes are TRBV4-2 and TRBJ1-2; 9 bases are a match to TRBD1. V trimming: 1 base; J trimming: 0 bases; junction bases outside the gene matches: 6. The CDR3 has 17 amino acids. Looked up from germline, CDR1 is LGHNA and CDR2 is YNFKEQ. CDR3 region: CASSQGGQGLANYGYTF. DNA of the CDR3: TGTGCCAGCAGCCAAGGCGGACAGGGGCTTGCTAACTATGGCTACACCTTC.

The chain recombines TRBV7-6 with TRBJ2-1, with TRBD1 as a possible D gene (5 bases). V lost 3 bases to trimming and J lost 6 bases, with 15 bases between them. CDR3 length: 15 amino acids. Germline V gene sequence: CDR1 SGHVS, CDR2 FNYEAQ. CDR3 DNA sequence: TGTGCCAGCAGCTTCGACAGTAGCCTCTTCAATGAGCAGTTCTTC. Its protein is CASSFDSSLFNEQFF.

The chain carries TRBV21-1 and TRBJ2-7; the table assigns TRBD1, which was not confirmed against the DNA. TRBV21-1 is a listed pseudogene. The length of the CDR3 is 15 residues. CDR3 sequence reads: CASGDKGTSYYEQYF. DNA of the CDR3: TGTGCCAGCGGAGACAAGGGGACATCCTACTACGAGCAGTACTTC.

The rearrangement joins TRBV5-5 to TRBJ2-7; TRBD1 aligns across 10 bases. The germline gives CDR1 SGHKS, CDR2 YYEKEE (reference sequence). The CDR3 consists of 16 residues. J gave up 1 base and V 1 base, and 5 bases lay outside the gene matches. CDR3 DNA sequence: TGTGCCAGCAGCTTGCCCCGGACAGGGGGATCCTACGAGCAGTACTTC. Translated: CASSLPRTGGSYEQYF.

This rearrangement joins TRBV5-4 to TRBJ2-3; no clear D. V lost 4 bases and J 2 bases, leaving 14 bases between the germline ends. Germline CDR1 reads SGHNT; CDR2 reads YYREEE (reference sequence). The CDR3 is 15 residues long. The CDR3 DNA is TGTGCCAGCAGCCCGGTGGCAGGTTCCACAGATACGCAGTATTTT. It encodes CASSPVAGSTDTQYF.